The entry below gives a single T cell receptor beta chain sequence along with its context. The data derive from a study of Ad26.COV2.S vaccination and SARS-CoV-2 variants. The overall study: Recipients of Ad26.COV2.S got it intramuscularly, once or twice 56 days apart.

V was cut by 6 bases and J by 5 bases, with 19 bases left in between. This CDR3 region has 15 residues. The germline V gene has CDR1 KGHSH and CDR2 LQKENI. Treatment defined: around 19 received Ad26.COV2.S at low or high dose, single or two shots; 5 received placebo; per-sample allocation not given. Sampling was done on day 63 after the first vaccine or placebo injection. Profiled with immunoSEQ multiplex PCR; TCRdb holds only in-frame clones, not every one. The repertoire consists of about 390,000 clones, with about 90% occurring once and the leading ten covering about 1.7%. Sample: peripheral blood, taken in a trial of Ad26.COV2.S vaccine versus placebo. The V and J genes are TRBV18 and TRBJ1-1; D is perhaps TRBD1 (5 bases). The origin of this receptor is a person between 18 and 65 years old who received the Ad26.COV2.S COVID-19 vaccine or a placebo. The CDR3 DNA is TGTGCCAGCTCTTCCGGCGCGGGGGGGAGGACTGAAGCTTTCTTT. This sequence encodes CASSSGAGGRTEAFF.